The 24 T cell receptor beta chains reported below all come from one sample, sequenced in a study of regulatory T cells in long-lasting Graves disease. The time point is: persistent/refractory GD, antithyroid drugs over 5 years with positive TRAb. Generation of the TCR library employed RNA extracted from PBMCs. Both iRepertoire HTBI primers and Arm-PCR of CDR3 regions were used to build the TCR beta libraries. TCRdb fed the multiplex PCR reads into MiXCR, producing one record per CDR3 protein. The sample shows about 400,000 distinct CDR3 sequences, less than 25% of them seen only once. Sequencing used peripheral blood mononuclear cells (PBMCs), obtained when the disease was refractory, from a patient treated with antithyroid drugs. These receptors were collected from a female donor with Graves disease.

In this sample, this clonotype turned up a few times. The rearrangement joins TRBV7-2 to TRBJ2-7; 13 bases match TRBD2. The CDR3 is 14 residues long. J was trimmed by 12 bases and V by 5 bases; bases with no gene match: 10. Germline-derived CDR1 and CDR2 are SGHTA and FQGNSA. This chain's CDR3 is CASSNGLAGALSYF. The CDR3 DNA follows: TGTGCCAGCAGCAACGGACTAGCGGGAGCCCTTTCGTACTTC.

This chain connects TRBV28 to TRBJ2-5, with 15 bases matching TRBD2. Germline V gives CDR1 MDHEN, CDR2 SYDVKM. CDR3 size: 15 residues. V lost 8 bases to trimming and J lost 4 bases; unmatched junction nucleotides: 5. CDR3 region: CASDTGLAGGETQYF. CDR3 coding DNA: TGTGCCAGCGACACGGGACTAGCGGGAGGAGAGACCCAGTACTTC.

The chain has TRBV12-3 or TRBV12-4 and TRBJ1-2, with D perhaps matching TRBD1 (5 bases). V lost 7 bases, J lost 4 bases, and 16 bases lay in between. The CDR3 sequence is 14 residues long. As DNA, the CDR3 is TGTGCCAGCACTAACTCGGGGCCGAGCTATGGCTACACCTTC. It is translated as CASTNSGPSYGYTF.

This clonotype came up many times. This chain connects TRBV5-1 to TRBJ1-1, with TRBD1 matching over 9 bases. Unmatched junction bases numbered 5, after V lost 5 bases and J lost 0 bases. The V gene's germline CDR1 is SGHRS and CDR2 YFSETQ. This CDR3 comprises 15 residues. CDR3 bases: TGCGCCAGCAGAGACGGACAGGGGATGAACACTGAAGCTTTCTTT. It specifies CASRDGQGMNTEAFF.

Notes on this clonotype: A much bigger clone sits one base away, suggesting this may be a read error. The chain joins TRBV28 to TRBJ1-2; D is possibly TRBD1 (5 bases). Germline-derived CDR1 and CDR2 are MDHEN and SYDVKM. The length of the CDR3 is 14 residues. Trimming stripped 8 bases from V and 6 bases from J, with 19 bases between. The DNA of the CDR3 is TGTGCCAGCCCCATCTTCGGGACCTCCAATGGCTACACCTTC. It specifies CASPIFGTSNGYTF.

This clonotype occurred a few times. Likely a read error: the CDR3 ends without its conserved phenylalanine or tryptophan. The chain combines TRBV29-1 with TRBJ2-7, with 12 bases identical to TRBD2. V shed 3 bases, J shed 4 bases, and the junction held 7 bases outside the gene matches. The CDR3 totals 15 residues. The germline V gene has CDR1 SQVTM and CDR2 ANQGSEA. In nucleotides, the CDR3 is TGCAGCGTTGACGGGCTAGCGGGAGGGAGATACGAGCAGTACCTC. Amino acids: CSVDGLAGGRYEQYL.

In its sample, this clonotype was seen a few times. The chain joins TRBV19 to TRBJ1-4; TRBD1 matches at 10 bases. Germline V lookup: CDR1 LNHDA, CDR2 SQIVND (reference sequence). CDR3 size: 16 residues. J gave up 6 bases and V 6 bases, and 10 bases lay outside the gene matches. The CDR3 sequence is CASRRTSGTGDEKLFF. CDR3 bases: TGTGCCAGTAGGCGGACGTCCGGGACAGGGGATGAAAAACTGTTTTTT.

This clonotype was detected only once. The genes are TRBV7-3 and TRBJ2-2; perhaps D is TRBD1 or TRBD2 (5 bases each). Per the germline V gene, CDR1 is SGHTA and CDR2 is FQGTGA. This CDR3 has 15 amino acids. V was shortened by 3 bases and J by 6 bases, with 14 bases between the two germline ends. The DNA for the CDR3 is TGTGCCAGCAGCTTCAAGCCGCAGGGAGCCGGGGAGCTGTTTTTT. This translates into CASSFKPQGAGELFF.

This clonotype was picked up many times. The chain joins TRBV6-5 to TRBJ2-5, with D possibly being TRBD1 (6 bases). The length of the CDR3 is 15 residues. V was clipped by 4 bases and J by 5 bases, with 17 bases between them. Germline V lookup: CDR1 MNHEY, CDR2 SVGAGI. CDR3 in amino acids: CASSLTGSPGETQYF. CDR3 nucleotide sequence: TGTGCCAGCAGTTTAACAGGGTCACCGGGGGAGACCCAGTACTTC.

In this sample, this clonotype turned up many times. As DNA, the CDR3 is TGCAGCGTTGAAGATCGTCGGACAGCTCTAGCCAAAAACATTCAGTACTTC. Translated: CSVEDRRTALAKNIQYF. V usage is TRBV29-1 and J usage is TRBJ2-4; perhaps TRBD1 as D (6 bases). V dropped 0 bases and J dropped 0 bases, with 15 bases sitting between them. CDR3 length equals 17 residues. Germline assignment: CDR1 SQVTM and CDR2 ANQGSEA.

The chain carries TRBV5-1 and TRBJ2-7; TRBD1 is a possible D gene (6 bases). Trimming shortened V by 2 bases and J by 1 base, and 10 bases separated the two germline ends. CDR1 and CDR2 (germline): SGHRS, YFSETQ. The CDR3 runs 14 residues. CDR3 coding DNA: TGCGCCAGCAGCTTACAACAGGGTTCCTACGAGCAGTACTTC. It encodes CASSLQQGSYEQYF.

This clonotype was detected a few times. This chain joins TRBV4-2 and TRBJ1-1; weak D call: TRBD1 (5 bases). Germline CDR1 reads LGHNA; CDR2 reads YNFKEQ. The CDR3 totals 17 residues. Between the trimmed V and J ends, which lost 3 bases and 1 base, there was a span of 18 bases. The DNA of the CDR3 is TGTGCCAGCAGCCATTCAGCGGGCGACAGTCGGAACACTGAAGCTTTCTTT. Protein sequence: CASSHSAGDSRNTEAFF.

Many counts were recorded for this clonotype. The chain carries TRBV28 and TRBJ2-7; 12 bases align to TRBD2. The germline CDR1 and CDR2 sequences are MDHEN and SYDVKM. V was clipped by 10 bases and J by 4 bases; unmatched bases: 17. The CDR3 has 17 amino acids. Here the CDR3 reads CAITRGLAGHESYEQYF. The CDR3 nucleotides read TGTGCCATCACCCGGGGACTAGCGGGTCATGAATCGTACGAGCAGTACTTC.

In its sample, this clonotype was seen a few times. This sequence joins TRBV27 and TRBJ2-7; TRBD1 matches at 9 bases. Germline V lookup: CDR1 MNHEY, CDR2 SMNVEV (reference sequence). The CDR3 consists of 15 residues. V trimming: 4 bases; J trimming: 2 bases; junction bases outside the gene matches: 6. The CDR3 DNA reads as TGTGCCAGCAGTTATGACAGGGGGGGGACCTACGAGCAGTACTTC. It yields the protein CASSYDRGGTYEQYF.

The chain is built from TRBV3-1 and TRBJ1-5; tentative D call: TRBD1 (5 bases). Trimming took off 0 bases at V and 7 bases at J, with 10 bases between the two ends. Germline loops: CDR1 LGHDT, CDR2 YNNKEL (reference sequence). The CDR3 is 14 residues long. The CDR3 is CASSQEPRGQPQHF. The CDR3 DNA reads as TGTGCCAGCAGCCAAGAACCGAGGGGACAGCCCCAGCATTTT.

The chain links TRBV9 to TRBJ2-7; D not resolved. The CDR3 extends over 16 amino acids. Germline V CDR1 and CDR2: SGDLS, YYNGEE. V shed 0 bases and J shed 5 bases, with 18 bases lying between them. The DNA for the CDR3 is TGTGCCAGCAGCGTAGTCTCCTGGGCGGAAACCCACGAGCAGTACTTC. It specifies CASSVVSWAETHEQYF.

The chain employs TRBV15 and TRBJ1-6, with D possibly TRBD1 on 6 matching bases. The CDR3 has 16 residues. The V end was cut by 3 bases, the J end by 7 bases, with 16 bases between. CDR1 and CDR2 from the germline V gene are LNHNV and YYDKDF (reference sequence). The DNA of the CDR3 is TGTGCCACCAGCAGGGGGGCGGGTGCGAAAAATTCACCCCTCCACTTT. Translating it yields CATSRGAGAKNSPLHF.

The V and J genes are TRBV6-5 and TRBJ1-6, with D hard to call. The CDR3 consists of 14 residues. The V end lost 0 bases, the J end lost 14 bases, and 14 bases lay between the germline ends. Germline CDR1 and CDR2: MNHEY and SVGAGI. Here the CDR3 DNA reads TGTGCCAGCAGTTACTCCCCCCCAGCCGAGTCCCTCCACTTT. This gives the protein CASSYSPPAESLHF.

CDR3 amino acids: CASSLDSIQETQYF. As DNA, the CDR3 is TGTGCCAGCAGCCTAGACAGCATACAAGAGACCCAGTACTTC. This chain joins TRBV14 and TRBJ2-5, with D possibly TRBD1 on 5 matching bases. Germline-derived CDR1 and CDR2 are SGHDN and FVKESK. With 4 bases removed from V and 2 bases from J, the gap between germline ends came to 11 bases. The CDR3 totals 14 residues.

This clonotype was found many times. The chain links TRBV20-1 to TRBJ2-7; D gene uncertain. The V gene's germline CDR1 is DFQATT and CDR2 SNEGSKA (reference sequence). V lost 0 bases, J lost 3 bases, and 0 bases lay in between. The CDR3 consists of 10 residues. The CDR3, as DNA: TGCAGTGCTAGAGACTACGAGCAGTACTTC. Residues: CSARDYEQYF.

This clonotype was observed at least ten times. The CDR3 loop is CASSLDWSGNEQFF. For the CDR3, the DNA is TGTGCCAGCAGCTTAGATTGGTCAGGGAATGAGCAGTTCTTC. The chain has TRBV11-2 and TRBJ2-1; D might be TRBD1 (5 bases). The germline V gene encodes CDR1 SGHAT and CDR2 FQNNGV. With 0 bases removed from V and 7 bases from J, the gap between germline ends came to 10 bases. The CDR3 length is 14 residues.

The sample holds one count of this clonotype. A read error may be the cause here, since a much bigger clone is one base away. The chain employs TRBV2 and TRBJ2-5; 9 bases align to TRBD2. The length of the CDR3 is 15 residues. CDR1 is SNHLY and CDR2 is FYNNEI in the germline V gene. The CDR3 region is CTSSEAAGGTETQYF. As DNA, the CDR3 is TGTACCAGCAGTGAGGCAGCGGGAGGAACGGAGACCCAGTACTTC.

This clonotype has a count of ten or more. DNA of the CDR3: TGCGCCAGCAGTGAGCGGACAGGGGGGGACACCGGGGAGCTGTTTTTT. Encoded protein: CASSERTGGDTGELFF. V usage is TRBV10-2 and J usage is TRBJ2-2; TRBD1 matches 10 bases. Germline values: CDR1 WSHSY, CDR2 SAAADI. The ends lost 2 bases at V and 3 bases at J; junction bases unmatched: 3. The CDR3 runs 16 residues.

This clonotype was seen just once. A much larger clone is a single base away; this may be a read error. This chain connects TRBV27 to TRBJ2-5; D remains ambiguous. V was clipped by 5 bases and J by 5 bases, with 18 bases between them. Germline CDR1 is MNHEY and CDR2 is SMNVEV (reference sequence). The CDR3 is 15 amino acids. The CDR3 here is CASSDPADELETQYF. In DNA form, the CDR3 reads TGTGCCAGCAGTGATCCCGCTGATGAGTTGGAGACCCAGTACTTC.